This T cell receptor beta chain was recorded in a study of blood T cell repertoires in COVID-19 (dated by TCRdb to about 2020). Study-level background: Samples covering the acute and convalescent phases of COVID-19 were provided by collaborators in the United States, Italy and Spain. HLA class I and class II types, where available, came from metadata supplied by the sample provider rather than from assay-based typing. The repertoires were made available in a free public database intended to serve as a resource for research on the immune response to SARS-CoV-2. Samples came from the ongoing ImmuneRACE study (first 160 participants) plus 1,254 subjects from 6 global collaborators. Nearly every sample came with metadata listing a de-identified subject ID, COVID-19 status, age in years and sex. The material from the prospective study consisted of cDNA or gDNA derived from T cells, B-cell-depleted T cells, or PBMCs. Subjects who had been exposed to COVID-19, were actively infected with it, or had recovered from it provided the deeply sampled blood TCRbeta repertoires that made up the dataset.

Participants in the prospective study were aged 18 to 89 years, lived in 24 United States geographic areas, and enrolled through a virtual design. Cohort assignment in the prospective study relied on participant-reported clinical history from a screening survey and a study questionnaire. Recovered participants in ImmuneRACE Cohort 3 were defined as having two consecutive negative NP/OP PCR tests, clearance from a healthcare professional, or resolution of symptoms. Each participant in the prospective study had whole blood, serum and a nasopharyngeal or oropharyngeal swab collected by mobile phlebotomists. Participants in the prospective study had the option to provide additional blood draws and questionnaires over a roughly 2-month period. Before DNA extraction, prospective study blood samples were shipped either frozen or at room temperature. This clone was picked up one time. This clone's antigen is unknown. Base qualities are not at hand, and no much larger clone is one base apart.

TCRbeta CDR3 regions were amplified from genomic DNA by means of the immunoSEQ Assay, a bias-controlled multiplex PCR. The original pipeline was this. Within the assay, amplification of reference gene primers was used to estimate how many nucleated cells each sample contained. To quantify the absolute abundance of each unique TCRbeta CDR3 rearrangement, sequence reads were collapsed and filtered. For each sample, productive Simpson clonality was calculated by taking the square root of Simpson's diversity index across productive rearrangements. The source is immuneACCESS, and TCRdb retained only in-frame sequences with V and J called. Part of the clones is not carried over; for the studies checked, unresolved V genes explain less than half of this, and the remainder is unexplained. V and J calls plus clone size are reproduced from that table; the DNA served to infer D and trimming. The sample contains around 230,000 clones, over 75% of them found a single time. The top ten hold about 9.3% of the sample.

General findings and caveats noted by the study authors: The quantity of clinical and demographic metadata differed by source and by participant and was supplied without curation.

Reading the germline V gene gives CDR1 SGDLS and CDR2 YYNGEE. From the cysteine up to the phenylalanine, the CDR3 has a length of 15 residues. Of all the DNA, just the CDR3 is kept, 45 bases in frame from base 1. Germline trimming amounts to 4 bases on V and 6 bases on J, with 9 as the count of junction bases outside the gene matches. The V and J genes are TRBV9 and TRBJ2-2; TRBD2 matches 7 bases in the middle. The sequence was obtained from a man in his forties who had recovered from COVID-19. Sequenced material: PBMCs or T cells enriched from blood (not recorded which). The CDR3 region reads CASSSTRGGPGELFF. At the DNA level, the sequence is TGTGCCAGCAGCTCCACCCGGGGAGGGCCCGGGGAGCTGTTTTTT.